The 23 T cell receptor beta chains presented below share a single source sample, sequenced in a study of OX40 agonist ivuxolimab in advanced cancers. Receptors were amplified or captured by the immunoSEQ multiplex PCR assay. The immuneACCESS repertoire file appears here via TCRdb, limited to in-frame rearrangements. These files lack a portion of the clones; in checked studies, under half of the deficit traces to unresolved V genes, and the cause of the others is not known. The sample table lists approximately 76,000 clones, 70% to 90% of them with a count of one. Around 5.5% of the sample rests with the top ten. The material was CD4+ or CD8+ T cells sorted from blood, obtained in a trial of the OX40 agonist ivuxolimab. All receptors derive from an adult with an advanced solid tumor such as melanoma, head and neck, liver or kidney cancer.

V gene TRBV21-1 combines with J gene TRBJ1-6; the D call TRBD1 from the table was never checked on the DNA. TRBV21-1 is a pseudogene segment. The CDR3 is 18 amino acids. The CDR3 region has the DNA TGTGCCAGCAGCAAAGCACCCCCCCGCAGGGGCGATAATTCACCCCTCCACTTT. Translated, it gives CASSKAPPRRGDNSPLHF.

The V gene is TRBV19, the J gene TRBJ2-6, with D possibly matching TRBD1 (7 bases). Trimming removed 6 bases at V and 2 bases at J, with 11 bases between. CDR3 size: 15 residues. The germline V gene has CDR1 LNHDA and CDR2 SQIVND (reference sequence). The CDR3 coding sequence is TGTGCCAGTAGCCCAGGGGGGACTGGGGCCAACGTCCTGACTTTC. This sequence encodes CASSPGGTGANVLTF. The full variable domain, completed using reference TRBV19 and TRBJ2-6, is DGGITQSPKYLFRKEGQNVTLSCEQNLNHDAMYWYRQDPGQGLRLIYYSQIVNDFQKGDIAEGYSVSREKKESFPLTVTSAQKNPTAFYLCASSPGGTGANVLTFGAGSRLTVL.

This rearrangement joins TRBV18 to TRBJ2-3, with a weak D call TRBD1 (6 bases). This CDR3 region has 15 residues. Trimming removed 3 bases from V and 0 bases from J, with 10 bases in between. The germline gives CDR1 KGHSH, CDR2 LQKENI. CDR3 DNA sequence: TGTGCCAGCTCACCCCGACAGGACAGCACAGATACGCAGTATTTT. Amino acids: CASSPRQDSTDTQYF.

This clone was observed once. This chain links TRBV4-3 with TRBJ1-2; tentative D call: TRBD1 (6 bases). Trimming left V 4 bases short and J 6 bases short, with 18 bases between. CDR3 size: 15 residues. The germline gives CDR1 LGHNA, CDR2 YSLEER. CDR3 sequence (DNA): TGCGCCAGCAGCCCTGCCCAGGGGCGCGGGGATGGCTACACCTTC. Its translation is CASSPAQGRGDGYTF.

The chain couples TRBV5-1 to TRBJ2-1, with TRBD2 matching over 10 bases. This CDR3 has 15 residues. Losses at the gene ends were 1 base for V and 9 bases for J; bases not matched to a gene: 7. The V gene's germline CDR1 is SGHRS and CDR2 YFSETQ. CDR3 in DNA: TGCGCCAGCAGCTTGACAGCGGGGGGGTCCATTGAGCAGTTCTTC. Translation: CASSLTAGGSIEQFF.

The chain combines TRBV11-3 with TRBJ2-7; D possibly matches TRBD1 or TRBD2 (5 bases each). Germline V lookup: CDR1 SGHNT, CDR2 YENEEA. The CDR3 contains 13 residues. The V gene lost 0 bases and the J gene lost 5 bases, with 8 bases spanning the gap. The CDR3 here is CASSLEGVHEQYF. CDR3 in DNA: TGTGCCAGCAGCTTAGAGGGGGTCCACGAGCAGTACTTC.

This chain connects TRBV6-1 to TRBJ1-2, with D uncertain. Germline loops: CDR1 MNHNS, CDR2 SASEGT. With 6 bases removed from V and 5 bases from J, the gap between germline ends came to 13 bases. The length of the CDR3 is 13 residues. The CDR3 region has the DNA TGTGCCAGCAGGGAACAAACGGGGTATGGCTACACCTTC. Translation: CASREQTGYGYTF.

The V and J genes are TRBV29-1 and TRBJ2-7; D unresolved. V lost 5 bases and J lost 1, with 9 bases in between. Per the germline V gene, CDR1 is SQVTM and CDR2 is ANQGSEA. This CDR3 spans 12 amino acids. DNA of the CDR3: TGCAGCGTTAAGGACGGGTCCTACGAGCAGTACTTC. Its translation: CSVKDGSYEQYF.

V is TRBV11-1 and J is TRBJ2-1; 15 nucleotides agree with TRBD2. V trimming: 5 bases; J trimming: 0 bases; junction bases outside the gene matches: 5. There are 18 residues in the CDR3. Germline CDR1 SGHAT, CDR2 FQDESV (reference sequence). The DNA for the CDR3 is TGTGCCAGCAGCCCCAGGACTAGCGGGGGGGCCTCCTACAATGAGCAGTTCTTC. Protein product: CASSPRTSGGASYNEQFF.

The chain combines TRBV6-5 with TRBJ1-1; the D gene is possibly TRBD1 (5 bases). The CDR3 is 15 residues long. Germline-derived CDR1 and CDR2 are MNHEY and SVGAGI. V shed 4 bases and J shed 4 bases, with 16 bases lying between them. The CDR3 region is CASSLRPWGSTEAFF. CDR3 in DNA: TGTGCCAGCAGTTTAAGACCTTGGGGGAGCACTGAAGCTTTCTTT.

This chain uses TRBV6-5 with TRBJ2-3, with 7 bases that match TRBD2. This CDR3 comprises 16 residues. The ends lost 2 bases at V and 1 base at J; junction bases unmatched: 6. Germline V lookup: CDR1 MNHEY, CDR2 SVGAGI. DNA of the CDR3: TGTGCCAGCAGTTACCGACAAACTAGCGGCACAGATACGCAGTATTTT. Translation: CASSYRQTSGTDTQYF.

Only one count was recorded for this clone. V usage is TRBV6-1 and J usage is TRBJ1-5; 7 bases map to TRBD1. The CDR3 covers 15 residues. V trimming: 6 bases; J trimming: 0 bases; junction bases outside the gene matches: 5. CDR1 and CDR2 (germline): MNHNS, SASEGT. The CDR3 is CASRGGTVSNQPQHF. The CDR3 DNA reads TGTGCCAGCAGGGGCGGGACAGTTAGCAATCAGCCCCAGCATTTT.

In its sample, this clone was seen once. J is TRBJ2-3 and V is TRBV5-4; 13 nucleotides match TRBD2. This CDR3 spans 16 amino acids. The germline V gene has CDR1 SGHNT and CDR2 YYREEE (reference sequence). With 5 bases clipped from V and 5 bases from J, the junction kept 8 bases outside the gene matches. CDR3 region: CASSSGLAGYQDTQYF. The CDR3, as DNA: TGTGCCAGCAGTTCGGGACTAGCGGGGTATCAAGATACGCAGTATTTT.

The rearrangement uses TRBV15 and TRBJ2-2; 8 bases map to TRBD2. J was trimmed by 1 base and V by 7 bases; bases with no gene match: 2. CDR3 length equals 14 residues. Germline V gives CDR1 LNHNV, CDR2 YYDKDF (reference sequence). The CDR3 protein is CATTSGLNTGELFF. The DNA of the CDR3 is TGTGCCACCACTAGCGGGTTGAACACCGGGGAGCTGTTTTTT.

The V call is TRBV7-9, the J call TRBJ2-5, with 12 bases identical to TRBD2. After removal of 1 base from V and 5 bases from J, the junction contained 5 bases not matched to a gene. The germline gives CDR1 SEHNR, CDR2 FQNEAQ (reference sequence). The CDR3 length is 16 residues. CDR3 in amino acids: CASSLGTSGTGETQYF. The CDR3 bases are TGTGCCAGCAGCTTAGGGACTAGCGGGACCGGGGAGACCCAGTACTTC.

This rearrangement joins TRBV30 to TRBJ1-2, with 7 bases lining up with TRBD1. Germline CDR1 is GTSNPN and CDR2 is SVGIG (reference sequence). Trimming took 5 bases from V and 6 from J; bases not matched to a gene: 9. The CDR3 runs 13 residues. CDR3 protein: CAWAAGGVNGYTF. CDR3 bases: TGTGCCTGGGCCGCAGGGGGGGTTAATGGCTACACCTTC. Together with reference TRBV30 and TRBJ1-2, the CDR3 gives the full variable domain: SQTIHQWPATLVQPVGSPLSLECTVEGTSNPNLYWYRQAAGRGLQLLFYSVGIGQISSEVPQNLSASRPQDRQFILSSKKLLLSDSGFYLCAWAAGGVNGYTFGSGTRLTVV.

This chain connects TRBV6-6 to TRBJ2-3; D may be TRBD1 (6 bases). V was pared by 8 bases and J by 8 bases, with 20 bases between. Germline CDR1 is MNHNY and CDR2 is SVGAGI (reference sequence). This CDR3 has 14 residues. This CDR3 is CASEQGAPRGTQYF. CDR3 nucleotide sequence: TGTGCCAGCGAACAGGGAGCCCCTCGAGGTACGCAGTATTTT.

The chain recombines TRBV6-5 with TRBJ2-7; D might be TRBD2 (5 bases). Trimming shortened V by 8 bases and J by 4 bases, and 12 bases separated the two germline ends. The CDR3 has 12 amino acids. The germline gives CDR1 MNHEY, CDR2 SVGAGI. For the CDR3, the DNA is TGTGCCAGCGTAGAGGGTACGTACGAGCAGTACTTC. It translates to CASVEGTYEQYF.

This clone has just a few counts. V usage is TRBV4-3 and J usage is TRBJ1-4, with D unresolved. CDR1 is LGHNA and CDR2 is YSLEER in the germline V gene. The V end was cut by 3 bases, the J end by 7 bases, with 15 bases between. The CDR3 spans 15 residues. CDR3 region: CASSQEEGNSEKLFF. The DNA for the CDR3 is TGCGCCAGCAGCCAGGAAGAGGGTAATAGTGAAAAACTGTTTTTT.

The V and J genes are TRBV10-3 and TRBJ2-7, with D unclear. The ends were cut back, 4 bases at V and 5 bases at J, with 15 bases in the middle. CDR3 length: 14 residues. CDR1 is ENHRY, CDR2 SYGVKD, per germline. The CDR3 sequence: CAISGNSPSDEQYF. In DNA form, the CDR3 reads TGTGCCATCAGTGGGAACAGCCCTTCGGACGAGCAGTACTTC.

This rearrangement joins TRBV10-3 to TRBJ2-7, with TRBD1 identical over 11 bases. J gave up 3 bases and V 0 bases, and 4 bases lay outside the gene matches. The germline CDR1 and CDR2 sequences are ENHRY and SYGVKD. CDR3 length equals 16 residues. As DNA, the CDR3 is TGTGCCATCAGTGAGTCCGGACAGGGGGCTCGCTACGAGCAGTACTTC. Amino acid sequence: CAISESGQGARYEQYF.

This clone came up a few times. The chain couples TRBV7-9 to TRBJ2-7; 8 bases map to TRBD1. The CDR3 has 15 residues. After removal of 5 bases from V and 2 bases from J, the junction contained 8 bases not matched to a gene. Germline V gives CDR1 SEHNR, CDR2 FQNEAQ (reference sequence). Here the CDR3 DNA reads TGTGCCAGCAGCCTCGGACAGGGTGTAACCTACGAGCAGTACTTC. The encoded protein is CASSLGQGVTYEQYF.

The chain recombines TRBV11-2 with TRBJ2-7; 8 bases fit TRBD1. With 7 bases clipped from V and 8 bases from J, the junction kept 10 bases outside the gene matches. The CDR3 has 13 amino acids. Per germline, CDR1 SGHAT and CDR2 FQNNGV. For the CDR3, the DNA is TGTGCCAGCATCTACCGGGACAGGCAAAAGCAGTACTTC. As protein: CASIYRDRQKQYF.